This T cell receptor beta chain was identified in a study of shared clonotypes between healthy human individuals. Overall study results and limits: Enrolling few donors narrowed the genetic and exposure-history diversity that was represented.

A word on this clone: The antigen is not known. The sample holds other DNA sequences that translate to the same CDR3.

The protocol was immunoSEQ multiplex PCR, while the TCRdb copy is restricted to in-frame clones and leaves out a portion. The sample includes 2 million to 2.5 million clones, approximately 93% of them seen just once. This CDR3 region has 16 residues. Per the germline V gene, CDR1 is KGHSH and CDR2 is LQKENI. The V gene end was trimmed by 3 bases and the J gene end by 3 bases; junction bases not matched to a gene: 2. The chain employs TRBV18 and TRBJ2-1, with TRBD2 matching 13 bases. The sequenced sample consisted of naive CD4+ T cells from PBMCs. Subset reported: CD45RA+ positively selected. The receptor was isolated from a man aged 18 to 30 in good health. Some clones in this sample may be carry-over from other donors' samples. CDR3: CASSPGLAGNYNEQFF. DNA for the CDR3: TGTGCCAGCTCACCGGGACTAGCGGGGAACTACAATGAGCAGTTCTTC.